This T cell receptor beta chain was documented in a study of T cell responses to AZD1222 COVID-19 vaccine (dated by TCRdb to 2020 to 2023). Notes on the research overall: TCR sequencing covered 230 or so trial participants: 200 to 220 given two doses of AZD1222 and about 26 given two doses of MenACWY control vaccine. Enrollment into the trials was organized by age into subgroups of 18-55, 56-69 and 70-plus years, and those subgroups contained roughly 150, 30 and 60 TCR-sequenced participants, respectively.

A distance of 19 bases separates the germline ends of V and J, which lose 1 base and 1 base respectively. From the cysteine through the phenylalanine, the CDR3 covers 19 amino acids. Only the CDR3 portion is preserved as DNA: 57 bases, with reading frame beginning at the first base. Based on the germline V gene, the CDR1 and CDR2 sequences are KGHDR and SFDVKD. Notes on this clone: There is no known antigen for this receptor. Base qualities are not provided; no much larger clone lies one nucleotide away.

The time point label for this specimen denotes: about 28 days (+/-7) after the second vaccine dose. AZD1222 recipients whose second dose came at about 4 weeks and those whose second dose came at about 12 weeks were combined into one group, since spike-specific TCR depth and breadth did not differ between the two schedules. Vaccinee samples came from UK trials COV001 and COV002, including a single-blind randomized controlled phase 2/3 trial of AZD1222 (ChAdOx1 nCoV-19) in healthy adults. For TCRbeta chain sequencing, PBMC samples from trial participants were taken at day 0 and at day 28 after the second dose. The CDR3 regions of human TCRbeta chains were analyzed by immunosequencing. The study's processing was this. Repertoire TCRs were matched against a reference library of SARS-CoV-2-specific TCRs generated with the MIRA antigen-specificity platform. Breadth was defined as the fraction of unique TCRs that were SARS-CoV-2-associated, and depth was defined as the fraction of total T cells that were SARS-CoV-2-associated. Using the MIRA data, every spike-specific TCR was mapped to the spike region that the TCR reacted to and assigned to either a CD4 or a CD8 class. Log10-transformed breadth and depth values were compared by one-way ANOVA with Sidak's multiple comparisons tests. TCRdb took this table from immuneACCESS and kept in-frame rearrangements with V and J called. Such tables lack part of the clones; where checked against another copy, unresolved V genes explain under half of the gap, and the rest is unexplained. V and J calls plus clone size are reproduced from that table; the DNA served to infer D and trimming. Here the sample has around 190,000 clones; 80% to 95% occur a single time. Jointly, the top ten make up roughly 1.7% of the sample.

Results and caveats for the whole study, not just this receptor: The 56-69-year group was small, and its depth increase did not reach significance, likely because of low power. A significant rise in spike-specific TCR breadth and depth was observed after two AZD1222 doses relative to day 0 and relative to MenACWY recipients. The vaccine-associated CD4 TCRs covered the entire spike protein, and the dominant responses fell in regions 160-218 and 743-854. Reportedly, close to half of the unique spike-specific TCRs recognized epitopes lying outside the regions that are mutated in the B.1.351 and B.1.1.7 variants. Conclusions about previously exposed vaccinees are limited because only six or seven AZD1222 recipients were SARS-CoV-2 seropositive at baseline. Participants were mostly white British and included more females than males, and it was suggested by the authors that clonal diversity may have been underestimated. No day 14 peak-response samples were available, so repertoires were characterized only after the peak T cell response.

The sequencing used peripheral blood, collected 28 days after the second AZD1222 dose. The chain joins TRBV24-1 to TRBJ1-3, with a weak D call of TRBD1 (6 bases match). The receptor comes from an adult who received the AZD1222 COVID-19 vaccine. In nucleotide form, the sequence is TGTGCCACCAGTGATTTATACCGTTCAGGGGTAAGGTCTGGAAACACCATATATTTT. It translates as CATSDLYRSGVRSGNTIYF.